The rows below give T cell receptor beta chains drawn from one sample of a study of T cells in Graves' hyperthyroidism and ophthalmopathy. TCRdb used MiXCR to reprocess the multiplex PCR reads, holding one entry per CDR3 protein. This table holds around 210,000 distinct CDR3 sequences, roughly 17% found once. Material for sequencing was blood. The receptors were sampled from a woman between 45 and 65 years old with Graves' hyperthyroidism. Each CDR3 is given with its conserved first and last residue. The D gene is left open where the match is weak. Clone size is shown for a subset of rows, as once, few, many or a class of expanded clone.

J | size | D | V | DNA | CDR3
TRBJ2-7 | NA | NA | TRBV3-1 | TGTGCCAGCAGCCAAGATTTAGGAGCGTACTCCTACGAGCAGTACTTC | CASSQDLGAYSYEQYF
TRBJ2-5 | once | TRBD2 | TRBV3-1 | TGTGCCAGCAGCCTCACTAGCGGAAGGAAGGAGACCCAGTACTTC | CASSLTSGRKETQYF
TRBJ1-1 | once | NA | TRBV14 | TGTGCCAGCAGCCAATACACGGCGGCGAACACTGAAGCTTTCTTT | CASSQYTAANTEAFF
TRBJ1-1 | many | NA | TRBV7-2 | TGTGCCAGCAGCTTAGAGGTCGGGACAATCGCTTTCTTT | CASSLEVGTIAFF
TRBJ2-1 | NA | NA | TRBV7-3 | TGTGCCAGCAGCCAGGACAGCGATGAGCAGTTCTTC | CASSQDSDEQFF
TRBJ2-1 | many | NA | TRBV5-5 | TGTGCCAGCAGCTTAGGCGATTATGGGTTGACCAATGAGCAGTTCTTC | CASSLGDYGLTNEQFF
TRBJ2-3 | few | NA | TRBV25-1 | TGTGCCAGCAGTGAAAGGGTTCAGGGGCTTAGCACAGATACGCAGTATTTT | CASSERVQGLSTDTQYF
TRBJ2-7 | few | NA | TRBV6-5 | TGTGCCAGCAGTTACTGGCCAGAGGTCCCCTCAGAGCAGTACTTC | CASSYWPEVPSEQYF
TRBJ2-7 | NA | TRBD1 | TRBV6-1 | TGTGCCAGCAGGCGACAGGGGCCCCTCGGGGAGCAGTACTTC | CASRRQGPLGEQYF
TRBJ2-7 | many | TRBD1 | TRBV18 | TGTGCCAGCTCATTCCGGGACAGGGGCACAGGGGAGCAGTACTTC | CASSFRDRGTGEQYF
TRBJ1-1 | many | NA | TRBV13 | TGTGCCAGCAGCTTAGGCCTAGGCGGATCCATGAACACTGAAGCTTTCTTT | CASSLGLGGSMNTEAFF
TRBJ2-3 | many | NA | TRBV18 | TGTGCCAGCTCTCTACGGACCGAGGGAACAGATACGCAGTATTTT | CASSLRTEGTDTQYF
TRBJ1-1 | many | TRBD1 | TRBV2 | TGTGCCAGCAGTGCACGGTCAGGGGGGGGGACTGAAGCTTTCTTT | CASSARSGGGTEAFF
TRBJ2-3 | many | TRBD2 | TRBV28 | TGTGCCAGTACGGGGGGGGCAGATACGCAGTATTTT | CASTGGADTQYF
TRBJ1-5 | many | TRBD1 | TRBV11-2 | TGTGCCAGCAGCCGAGGGGGCAGTACCTATCAGCCCCAGCATTTT | CASSRGGSTYQPQHF
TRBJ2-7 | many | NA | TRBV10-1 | TGCGCCAGCAGTGAGTCTCGGGATTTCTCCTACGAGCAGTACTTC | CASSESRDFSYEQYF
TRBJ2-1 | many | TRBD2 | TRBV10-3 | TGTGCCATCAGTGTGGCTAGCGGGACCTACAATGAGCAGTTCTTC | CAISVASGTYNEQFF
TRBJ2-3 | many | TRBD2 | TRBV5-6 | TGTGCCAGTATAGCGGGACTGGGAGATACGCAGTATTTT | CASIAGLGDTQYF
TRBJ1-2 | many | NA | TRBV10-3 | TGTGCCATCAGTGAGATATCAGGGGCGCATGGCTACACCTTC | CAISEISGAHGYTF
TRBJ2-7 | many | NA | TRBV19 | TGTGCCAGTAGTATTGGGCTTAAGGCGGCCGAGCAGTACTTC | CASSIGLKAAEQYF
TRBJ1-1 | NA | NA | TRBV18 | TGTGCCAGCTCACGAAACAGGAACACTGAAGCTTTCTTT | CASSRNRNTEAFF
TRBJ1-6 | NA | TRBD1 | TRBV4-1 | TGCGCCAGCAGCCAAGATTGGGCAGGGGGGGCAACACCCCTCCACTTT | CASSQDWAGGATPLHF
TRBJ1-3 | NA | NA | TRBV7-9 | TGTGCCCTCCCCGCCGACTCTGGAAACACCATATATTTT | CALPADSGNTIYF
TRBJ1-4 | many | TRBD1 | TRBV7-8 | TGTGCCAGCAGCTTGGGGACAGGTCATAATGAAAAACTGTTTTTT | CASSLGTGHNEKLFF
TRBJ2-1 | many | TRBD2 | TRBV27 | TGTGCCAGCAGTCTTTCTAGCGGGCTCACCTACAATGAGCAGTTCTTC | CASSLSSGLTYNEQFF
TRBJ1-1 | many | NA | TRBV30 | TGTGCCTGGAGTCGACGGACAGACATGAACACTGAAGCTTTCTTT | CAWSRRTDMNTEAFF
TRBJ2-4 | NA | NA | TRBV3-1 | TGTGCCAGCAGCCCAGTAGCCAAAAACATTCAGTACTTC | CASSPVAKNIQYF
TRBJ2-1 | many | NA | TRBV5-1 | TGCGCCAGCAGCTATGGGGGAAAGTTAACCAATGAGCAGTTCTTC | CASSYGGKLTNEQFF
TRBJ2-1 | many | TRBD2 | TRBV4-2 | TGTGCCAGCAGCCAAGATCCCCTAAGCGGGAGACCGCTCAATGAGCAGTTCTTC | CASSQDPLSGRPLNEQFF
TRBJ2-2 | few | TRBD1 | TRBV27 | TGTGCCAGCAGTTTAGGCACAGGGGCTGGGACCGGGGAGCTGTTTTTT | CASSLGTGAGTGELFF
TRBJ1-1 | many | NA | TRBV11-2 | TGTGCCAGCAGCTTAGATCGACCCTCGAACACTGAAGCTTTCTTT | CASSLDRPSNTEAFF
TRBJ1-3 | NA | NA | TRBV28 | TGTGCCAGCAGTTTACCGGGAGACAGCGGCTCTGGAAACACCATATATTTT | CASSLPGDSGSGNTIYF
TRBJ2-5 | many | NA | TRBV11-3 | TGTGCCAGCAGCTTAGATTCTGCAGGGGGGGAGACCCAGTACTTC | CASSLDSAGGETQYF
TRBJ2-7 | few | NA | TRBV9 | TGTGCCAGCAGCTCATCGCCCGGGACGAAAGACGAGCAGTACTTC | CASSSSPGTKDEQYF
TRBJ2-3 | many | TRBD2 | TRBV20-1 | TGCAGTGCTAGAGATCCCGCTAGCGGGAGCACAGATACGCAGTATTTT | CSARDPASGSTDTQYF
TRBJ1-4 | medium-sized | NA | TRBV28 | TGTGCCAGCAGTTTAGTAGACAGCGCAACTAATGAAAAACTGTTTTTT | CASSLVDSATNEKLFF
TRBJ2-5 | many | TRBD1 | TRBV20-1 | TGCAGTGCTAGAGAAAGAGGCAGGACAGGGGGCAAAGAGACCCAGTACTTC | CSARERGRTGGKETQYF
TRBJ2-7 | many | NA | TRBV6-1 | TGTGCCAGCAGGTCGGGGAACTCCTACGAGCAGTACTTC | CASRSGNSYEQYF
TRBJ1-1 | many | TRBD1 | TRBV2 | TGTGCCAGCAGCGCCCACCGGGACAGGGGGCTTGAAGCTTTCTTT | CASSAHRDRGLEAFF
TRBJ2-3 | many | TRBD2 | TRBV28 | TGTGCCAGCAGTTTCCCTAGCGGGTCGTCAGATACGCAGTATTTT | CASSFPSGSSDTQYF
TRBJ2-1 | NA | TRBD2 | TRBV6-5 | TGTGCCAGCAGTTACTCGATCCTAGCGGTCAATGAGCAGTTCTTC | CASSYSILAVNEQFF
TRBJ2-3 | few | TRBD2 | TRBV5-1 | TGCGCCAGCAGCTTGGGGACTAGCGGGATCTCGGCCACAGATACGCAGTATTTT | CASSLGTSGISATDTQYF
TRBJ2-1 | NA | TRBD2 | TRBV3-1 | TGTGCCAGCAGTCAGACTAGCGGGAGGAGCTATGAGCAGTTCTTC | CASSQTSGRSYEQFF
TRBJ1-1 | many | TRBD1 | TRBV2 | TGTGCCACCCCGGCCGGGACAGGGGGTAAGGATGAAGCTTTCTTT | CATPAGTGGKDEAFF
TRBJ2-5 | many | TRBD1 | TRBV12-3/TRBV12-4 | TGTGCCAGCAATAAACAGGGGACAGTACAAGAGACCCAGTACTTC | CASNKQGTVQETQYF
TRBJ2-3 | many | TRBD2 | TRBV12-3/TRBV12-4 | TGTGCCAGCAGTTACGCTGGACTAGCGGGCACAGATACGCAGTATTTT | CASSYAGLAGTDTQYF
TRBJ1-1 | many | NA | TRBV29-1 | TGCAGCGTTGAATCGCCGGGGGAAGCTTTCTTT | CSVESPGEAFF
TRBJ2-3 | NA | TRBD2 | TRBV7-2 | TGTGCCAGCAGCCCCCGGACTAGCGGGAGAGCACGCACACATACGCAGTATTTT | CASSPRTSGRARTHTQYF
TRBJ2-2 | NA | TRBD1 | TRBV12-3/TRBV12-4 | TGTGCCAGCATCGGACAGGGCCCCCCCGGGGAGCTGTTTTTT | CASIGQGPPGELFF
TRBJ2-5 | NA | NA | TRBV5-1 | TGCGCCAGCAGCTTGGGTCTGGAGTCCGCGGCAGAGACCCAGTACTTC | CASSLGLESAAETQYF
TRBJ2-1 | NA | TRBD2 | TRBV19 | TGTGCCAGTAGTATAACCCTCGGGGGGGGAACCTACAATGAGCAGTTCTTC | CASSITLGGGTYNEQFF
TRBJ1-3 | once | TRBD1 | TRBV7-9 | TGCGCCAGCAGCTTGGGACAGTCAGGCACCATATATTTT | CASSLGQSGTIYF
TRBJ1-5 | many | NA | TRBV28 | TGTGCCAGCAGTTTTGTGGGAAGCAATCAGCCCCAGCATTTT | CASSFVGSNQPQHF
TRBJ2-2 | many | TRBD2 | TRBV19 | TGTGCCAGTAGTATATTGACTAGCGGGAGGTTACGAGCGTACACCGGGGAGCTGTTTTTT | CASSILTSGRLRAYTGELFF
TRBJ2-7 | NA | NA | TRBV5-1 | TGCGCCAGCAGCTTGGAGGCAGGGCTCGAGCAGTACTTC | CASSLEAGLEQYF
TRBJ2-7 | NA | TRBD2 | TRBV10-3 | TGTGCCATCAGACTAGCGGATAGCTCCTACGAGCAGTACTTC | CAIRLADSSYEQYF
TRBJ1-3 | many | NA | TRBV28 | TGTGCCAGCAGTGGACCCAGGGTGTACGGAAACACCATATATTTT | CASSGPRVYGNTIYF